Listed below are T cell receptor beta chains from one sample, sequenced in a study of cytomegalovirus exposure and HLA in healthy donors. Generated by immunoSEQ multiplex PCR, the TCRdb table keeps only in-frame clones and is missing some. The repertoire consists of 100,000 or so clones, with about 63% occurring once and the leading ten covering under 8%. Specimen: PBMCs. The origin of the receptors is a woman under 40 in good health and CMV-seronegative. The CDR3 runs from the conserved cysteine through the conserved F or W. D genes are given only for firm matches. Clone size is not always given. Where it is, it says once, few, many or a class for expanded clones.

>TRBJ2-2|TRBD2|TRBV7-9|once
CASSLATSGSFTGELFF
TGTGCCAGCAGCTTAGCGACTAGCGGGAGTTTCACCGGGGAGCTGTTTTTT
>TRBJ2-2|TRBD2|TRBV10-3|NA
CASTGTSGRRNTGELFF
TGTGCCAGTACCGGGACTAGCGGGAGAAGGAACACCGGGGAGCTGTTTTTT
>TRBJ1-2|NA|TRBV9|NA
CASSESNPRSSYGYTF
TGTGCCAGCAGTGAGTCTAACCCCCGATCCTCCTATGGCTACACCTTC
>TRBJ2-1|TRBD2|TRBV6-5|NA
CASSPWTSTYEQFF
TGTGCCAGCAGTCCTTGGACTAGCACCTATGAGCAGTTCTTC
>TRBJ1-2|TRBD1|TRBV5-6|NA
CASSLDTGVRGGYTF
TGTGCCAGCAGCTTAGACACAGGGGTTCGCGGTGGCTACACCTTC
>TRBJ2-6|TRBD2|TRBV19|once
CASSSPGGAHNRANVLTF
TGTGCCAGTAGTTCCCCGGGGGGGGCCCACAACAGGGCCAACGTCCTGACTTTC
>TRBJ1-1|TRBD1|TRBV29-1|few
CSVKHTGGNEAFF
TGCAGCGTTAAACACACAGGGGGCAATGAAGCTTTCTTT
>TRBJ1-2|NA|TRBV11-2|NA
CASSLAQNYGYTF
TGTGCCAGCAGCTTAGCACAGAACTATGGCTACACCTTC
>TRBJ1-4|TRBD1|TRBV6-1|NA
CASSDDRGPLNEKLFF
TGTGCCAGCAGTGACGACAGGGGTCCCCTTAATGAAAAACTGTTTTTT
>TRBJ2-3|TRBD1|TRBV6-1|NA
CATPGTATTDTQYF
TGTGCCACACCCGGGACAGCAACCACAGATACGCAGTATTTT
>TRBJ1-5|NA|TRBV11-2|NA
CASSFGPTESTASNQPQHF
TGTGCCAGCAGCTTCGGTCCTACGGAGTCGACCGCTTCCAATCAGCCCCAGCATTTT
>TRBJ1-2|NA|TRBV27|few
CASSFADRTNYGYTF
TGTGCCAGCAGTTTTGCGGACAGAACTAACTATGGCTACACCTTC
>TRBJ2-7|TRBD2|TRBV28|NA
CASSFGLAGYEQYF
TGTGCCAGCAGTTTTGGACTAGCGGGATACGAGCAGTACTTC
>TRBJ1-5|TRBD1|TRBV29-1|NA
CSAWTGRGNQPQHF
TGCAGCGCCTGGACAGGGCGAGGAAATCAGCCCCAGCATTTT
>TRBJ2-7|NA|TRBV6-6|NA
CASSSPGQPPYEQYF
TGTGCCAGCAGTTCTCCGGGACAACCTCCCTACGAGCAGTACTTC
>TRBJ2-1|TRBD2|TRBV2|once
CASIGKGRGGQVFHEQFF
TGTGCCAGCATCGGCAAGGGGCGGGGGGGCCAAGTTTTCCATGAGCAGTTCTTC